The 29 T cell receptor beta chains in this list originate from one sample, sequenced in a study of cytomegalovirus exposure and HLA in healthy donors. The study ran its PCR with 60 Vbeta and 13 Jbeta primers. Clones were sequenced by immunoSEQ multiplex PCR, and TCRdb holds only the in-frame ones, with some missing. The sample lists around 170,000 clones; less than 90% were seen once. The sequenced material came from PBMCs. These receptors were obtained from a girl under 18 in good health and CMV-seropositive.

V and J are TRBV4-1 and TRBJ1-5, with 7 nucleotides matching TRBD1. Germline V lookup: CDR1 MGHRA, CDR2 YSYEKL. The CDR3 loop spans 13 amino acids. With V trimmed by 11 bases and J by 6 bases, 10 bases remained unmatched. In DNA, the CDR3 is TGCGCCGGGGGGCAGGGGGTGGGTCAGCCCCAGCATTTT. Its protein product is CAGGQGVGQPQHF.

The J gene is TRBJ2-5, the V gene TRBV5-1; 7 bases map to TRBD2. V dropped 1 base and J dropped 0; count of bases not matched to a gene: 0. Germline assignment: CDR1 SGHRS and CDR2 YFSETQ. This CDR3 spans 14 amino acids. In DNA form, the CDR3 reads TGCGCCAGCAGCTTGAGCGGGAACCAAGAGACCCAGTACTTC. The encoded protein is CASSLSGNQETQYF. The full variable domain, its missing parts supplied by reference TRBV5-1 and TRBJ2-5, is KAGVTQTPRYLIKTRGQQVTLSCSPISGHRSVSWYQQTPGQGLQFLFEYFSETQRNKGNFPGRFSGRQFSNSRSEMNVSTLELGDSALYLCASSLSGNQETQYFGPGTRLLVL.

The V call is TRBV15, the J call TRBJ1-4; 8 positions match TRBD1. Looked up from germline, CDR1 is LNHNV and CDR2 is YYDKDF (reference sequence). The CDR3 is 16 amino acids. After removal of 4 bases from V and 4 bases from J, the junction contained 8 bases not matched to a gene. CDR3 in amino acids: CATSTDTGGGNEKLFF. Here the CDR3 DNA reads TGTGCCACCAGCACTGACACAGGGGGGGGTAATGAAAAACTGTTTTTT.

This chain uses TRBV5-1 with TRBJ2-1; 9 positions agree with TRBD1. From germline, CDR1 is SGHRS and CDR2 YFSETQ. With V trimmed by 7 bases and J by 2 bases, 7 bases remained unmatched. This CDR3 contains 15 residues. CDR3 residues: CASRTDRGAYNEQFF. The CDR3 region has the DNA TGCGCCAGCCGCACGGACAGGGGAGCCTACAATGAGCAGTTCTTC.

There are a few counts of this clone. The rearrangement uses TRBV11-2 and TRBJ2-1; 10 bases match TRBD2. The CDR3 is 15 residues long. Per germline, CDR1 SGHAT and CDR2 FQNNGV. Trimming took 3 bases from V and 7 from J; bases not matched to a gene: 6. CDR3 nucleotides: TGTGCCAGCAGCTTCCGGCTAGCGGGGGATAATGAGCAGTTCTTC. Translation gives CASSFRLAGDNEQFF.

The chain combines TRBV6-5 with TRBJ2-7; 7 bases fit TRBD1. Per the germline V gene, CDR1 is MNHEY and CDR2 is SVGAGI. V lost 6 bases and J lost 0; bases outside the gene matches: 8. This CDR3 spans 15 amino acids. The CDR3 nucleotides read TGTGCCAGCAGCCCGGGACAGCGGAGCTCCTACGAGCAGTACTTC. Translated: CASSPGQRSSYEQYF.

V is TRBV5-4 and J is TRBJ2-7; TRBD1 is a possible D gene (6 bases). Germline V gives CDR1 SGHNT, CDR2 YYREEE (reference sequence). The CDR3 runs 14 residues. The ends were cut back, 3 bases at V and 4 bases at J, with 14 bases in the middle. The CDR3 region has the DNA TGTGCCAGCAGCTCGGTAAACCAGGGGTACGAGCAGTACTTC. Amino acids: CASSSVNQGYEQYF.

This clone was seen just once. The chain employs TRBV12-5 and TRBJ1-3; tentative D call: TRBD1 (6 bases). The CDR3 covers 15 residues. The germline CDR1 and CDR2 sequences are LGHNT and FRNRAP. The V gene lost 4 bases and the J gene lost 7 bases, with 17 bases spanning the gap. The CDR3 nucleotides are TGTGCTAGTGGTTCCTCCTACAGGGTTTGGAACACCATATATTTT. Protein product: CASGSSYRVWNTIYF.

The CDR3 here is CASSQERSGLRSYEQYF. CDR3 DNA: TGCGCCAGCAGCCAAGAAAGGAGTGGACTTCGCTCCTACGAGCAGTACTTC. The chain couples TRBV4-1 to TRBJ2-7, with D perhaps TRBD2 (5 bases). The V gene's germline CDR1 is MGHRA and CDR2 YSYEKL. CDR3 size: 17 residues. Deletions cut 0 bases from V and 0 bases from J, with 15 bases between.

This clone showed up just once. The gene calls are TRBV5-8 and TRBJ2-7; possible D gene TRBD1, 5 bases. The germline gives CDR1 SGHTS, CDR2 YDEGEE. Trimming cost V 3 bases and J 1 base, with 14 bases left between them. This CDR3 comprises 15 residues. The CDR3 sequence is CASSSGFLASYEQYF. CDR3 coding DNA: TGTGCCAGCAGCTCAGGGTTTCTGGCATCCTACGAGCAGTACTTC.

The genes are TRBV10-3 and TRBJ2-5, with 9 bases aligning to TRBD2. The CDR3 extends over 15 amino acids. J was trimmed by 4 bases and V by 3 bases; bases with no gene match: 6. CDR1 is ENHRY, CDR2 SYGVKD, per germline. The CDR3, as DNA: TGTGCCATCAGTGACGCGGCGGGAGGGGTAGAGACCCAGTACTTC. It yields the protein CAISDAAGGVETQYF.

The chain uses TRBV9 and TRBJ1-1; 10 positions match TRBD1. The CDR3 spans 15 residues. The germline CDR1 and CDR2 sequences are SGDLS and YYNGEE. After removal of 2 bases from V and 5 bases from J, the junction contained 6 bases not matched to a gene. The CDR3 loop reads CASSVRQGARTEAFF. The CDR3 DNA reads TGTGCCAGCAGCGTCCGACAGGGGGCTCGTACTGAAGCTTTCTTT. The whole variable domain, remainder taken from reference TRBV9 and TRBJ1-1, is DSGVTQTPKHLITATGQRVTLRCSPRSGDLSVYWYQQSLDQGLQFLIQYYNGEERAKGNILERFSAQQFPDLHSELNLSSLELGDSALYFCASSVRQGARTEAFFGQGTRLTVV.

The gene calls are TRBV27 and TRBJ1-1; D is unclear. The CDR3 extends over 18 amino acids. Germline V gives CDR1 MNHEY, CDR2 SMNVEV (reference sequence). Trimming took off 7 bases at V and 5 bases at J, with 29 bases between the two ends. CDR3 in DNA: TGTGCCAGCACCTCTTTTTTACAAGGCAGCCGGGTGAGAACTGAAGCTTTCTTT. Translated: CASTSFLQGSRVRTEAFF.

This clone was seen more than once but under ten times. V is TRBV6-6 and J is TRBJ2-1; 9 bases agree with TRBD2. With 4 bases clipped from V and 5 bases from J, the junction kept 9 bases outside the gene matches. This CDR3 comprises 16 residues. CDR1 is MNHNY, CDR2 SVGAGI, per germline (reference sequence). CDR3: CASSSLSGRVDNEQFF. CDR3 DNA sequence: TGTGCCAGCAGTTCCCTTAGCGGGAGAGTAGACAATGAGCAGTTCTTC.

The chain links TRBV19 to TRBJ2-3; D perhaps matches TRBD1 (6 bases). The CDR3 length is 14 residues. Trimming left V 6 bases short and J 3 bases short, with 13 bases between. The germline V gene encodes CDR1 LNHDA and CDR2 SQIVND (reference sequence). CDR3 protein: CASSRGGPTDTQYF. The CDR3 DNA is TGTGCCAGTAGCCGAGGGGGACCAACAGATACGCAGTATTTT.

The chain is built from TRBV5-1 and TRBJ1-1; 11 nucleotides match TRBD1. Trimming took 3 bases from V and 1 from J; bases not matched to a gene: 8. Per the germline V gene, CDR1 is SGHRS and CDR2 is YFSETQ. The CDR3 is made up of 17 amino acids. The CDR3 loop is CASSWGTGGSRNTEAFF. CDR3 coding DNA: TGCGCCAGCAGCTGGGGGACAGGGGGTAGTAGGAACACTGAAGCTTTCTTT. The variable domain in full, with the rest retrieved from reference TRBV5-1 and TRBJ1-1, is KAGVTQTPRYLIKTRGQQVTLSCSPISGHRSVSWYQQTPGQGLQFLFEYFSETQRNKGNFPGRFSGRQFSNSRSEMNVSTLELGDSALYLCASSWGTGGSRNTEAFFGQGTRLTVV.

This clone was detected a few times. The chain uses TRBV30 and TRBJ2-1, with 8 bases identical to TRBD1. This CDR3 region has 15 residues. Per germline, CDR1 GTSNPN and CDR2 SVGIG (reference sequence). With V trimmed by 7 bases and J by 3 bases, 11 bases remained unmatched. The CDR3 region has the DNA TGTGCCTCGAAGGGATCAGGGGGCGTCTACAATGAGCAGTTCTTC. Translating gives CASKGSGGVYNEQFF.

The chain combines TRBV5-1 with TRBJ1-2; 8 positions match TRBD1. The germline V gene has CDR1 SGHRS and CDR2 YFSETQ. The ends lost 2 bases at V and 8 bases at J; junction bases unmatched: 8. This CDR3 comprises 14 residues. CDR3 protein: CASSFPGGEGGYTF. CDR3 nucleotides: TGCGCCAGCAGCTTCCCAGGGGGCGAAGGAGGCTACACCTTC.

The rearrangement joins TRBV1 to TRBJ2-1; the table's TRBD2 call for D was not verified on the DNA. TRBV1 is a recognized pseudogene. There are 14 residues in the CDR3. In DNA, the CDR3 is TGCACCAGCAGCCAGCGGCCTTCCTACAATGAGCAGTTCTTC. It encodes CTSSQRPSYNEQFF.

As for this clone: Other DNA sequences within the sample encode an identical CDR3. The rearrangement joins TRBV11-2 to TRBJ1-1; D might be TRBD1 (5 bases). V lost 8 bases to trimming and J lost 1 base, with 8 bases between them. Germline-derived CDR1 and CDR2 are SGHAT and FQNNGV. The CDR3 is 12 amino acids. The CDR3 sequence is CASSRGNTEAFF. The CDR3 DNA reads TGTGCCAGCTCAAGGGGGAACACTGAAGCTTTCTTT.

This chain uses TRBV19 with TRBJ1-1, with a tentative D call TRBD1 (5 bases). Germline CDR1 LNHDA, CDR2 SQIVND (reference sequence). V lost 6 bases and J 1 base, leaving 12 bases between the germline ends. The length of the CDR3 is 14 residues. The CDR3 spells CASSLWGRNTEAFF. The CDR3 region has the DNA TGTGCCAGTAGCCTATGGGGCCGGAACACTGAAGCTTTCTTT.

The chain links TRBV6-6 to TRBJ1-6; TRBD1 is a possible D gene (6 bases). Germline assignment: CDR1 MNHNY and CDR2 SVGAGI (reference sequence). V shed 7 bases and J shed 13 bases, with 14 bases lying between them. CDR3 length equals 12 residues. The CDR3 here is CASTTGKWPLHF. CDR3 nucleotide sequence: TGTGCCAGCACCACAGGGAAATGGCCCCTCCACTTT.

This clone was observed a handful of times. The V call is TRBV10-2, the J call TRBJ2-7; no clear D gene. V lost 9 bases to trimming and J lost 5 bases, with 17 bases between them. CDR3 length: 13 residues. Germline CDR1 and CDR2: WSHSY and SAAADI. The DNA for the CDR3 is TGCGCCAGTCAAAGGCTAGTTAAGAACGAGCAGTACTTC. It translates to CASQRLVKNEQYF.

The sample holds a few counts of this clone. Distinct nucleotide sequences in the sample also encode this CDR3. The CDR3 DNA reads as TGTGCCAGCAGCTTCGGACTAGCGGACTACAATGAGCAGTTCTTC. This gives the protein CASSFGLADYNEQFF. The chain joins TRBV9 to TRBJ2-1; 10 bases line up with TRBD2. There are 15 residues in the CDR3. Looked up from germline, CDR1 is SGDLS and CDR2 is YYNGEE. J lost 3 bases, V lost 4 bases, and 4 bases had no gene match.

The chain uses TRBV27 and TRBJ2-1; D might be TRBD2 (5 bases). Trimming removed 3 bases from V and 0 bases from J, with 6 bases in between. From germline, CDR1 is MNHEY and CDR2 SMNVEV (reference sequence). This CDR3 has 14 amino acids. The CDR3 DNA sequence: TGTGCCAGCAGTTTTGGGAGCTCCTACAATGAGCAGTTCTTC. This codes for CASSFGSSYNEQFF.

This chain links TRBV7-7 with TRBJ2-5; D possibly corresponds to TRBD1 (5 bases). Germline-derived CDR1 and CDR2 are SSHAT and FNYEAQ (reference sequence). The CDR3 is 13 amino acids. With 5 bases removed from V and 4 bases from J, the gap between germline ends came to 11 bases. The CDR3 spells CASSPVQGETQYF. Here the CDR3 DNA reads TGTGCCAGCAGCCCCGTCCAGGGAGAGACCCAGTACTTC. Looking up the rest from reference TRBV7-7 and TRBJ2-5 gives the full variable domain: GAGVSQSPRYKVTKRGQDVTLRCDPISSHATLYWYQQALGQGPEFLTYFNYEAQPDKSGLPSDRFSAERPEGSISTLTIQRTEQRDSAMYRCASSPVQGETQYFGPGTRLLVL.

The gene calls are TRBV4-3 and TRBJ1-1; 8 bases fit TRBD1. CDR1 and CDR2 (germline): LGHNA, YSLEER. V trimming: 7 bases; J trimming: 4 bases; junction bases outside the gene matches: 11. The CDR3 runs to 15 residues. The CDR3, as DNA: TGCGCCAGCAAGAACTCACAGGGGGAAAGCACTGAAGCTTTCTTT. Protein product: CASKNSQGESTEAFF.

This chain links TRBV18 with TRBJ1-1; D unclear. Trimming removed 0 bases at V and 0 bases at J, with 11 bases between. CDR1 and CDR2 from the germline V gene are KGHSH and LQKENI. This CDR3 has 16 residues. The DNA for the CDR3 is TGTGCCAGCTCACCACCTGAAACATACCTGAACACTGAAGCTTTCTTT. Translation gives CASSPPETYLNTEAFF.

The rearrangement joins TRBV27 to TRBJ1-2; no firm D call. V gave up 2 bases and J gave up 1 base, with 8 bases separating them. The CDR3 is made up of 14 amino acids. Germline V CDR1 and CDR2: MNHEY, SMNVEV (reference sequence). The CDR3 DNA is TGTGCCAGCAGTTTAAATACAGATAACTATGGCTACACCTTC. The encoded protein is CASSLNTDNYGYTF.